Here is one TCR beta chain with its context. Original handling: How many nucleated cells were present was estimated from reference gene primer amplification. Sequenced by immunoSEQ multiplex PCR; TCRdb stores in-frame clones only, minus some. V, J and clone size are those of that table, while D and trimming were read from the DNA. The table shows around 130,000 clones, with 80% to 85% occurring only once. These data belong to a study of blood T cell repertoires in COVID-19. Overall study: The samples span acute and convalescent COVID-19 from the United States, Italy and Spain. In each case, the material was cDNA or gDNA derived from T cells, B-cell-depleted T cells, or PBMCs.

Unmatched junction bases numbered 5, after V lost 2 bases and J lost 5 bases. CDR1 is SGHTA and CDR2 is FQGTGA in the germline V gene. This CDR3 contains 15 residues. This receptor was obtained from a man in his fifties or sixties with acute or convalescent COVID-19. The source material was peripheral blood. The chain combines TRBV7-3 with TRBJ1-5; 8 bases are shared with TRBD1. The CDR3 nucleotides read TGTGCCAGCAGCTTACAGGGGGCCAAGGATCAGCCCCAGCATTTT. Protein: CASSLQGAKDQPQHF.